This record concerns one TCR beta chain sequence. The antigen remains undetermined. The data derive from a study of CD8+ T cells in alopecia areata. Looking at the study overall: Tofacitinib therapy took 6 to 18 months; 6 months off drug came after.

Extraction and reverse transcription of RNA yielded cDNA as the sequencing template. The table came from immunoSEQ multiplex PCR; TCRdb's copy has only in-frame clones and leaves some out. Counted here are about 130,000 clones, roughly 58% occurring once; the ten biggest clones make up under 5%. This CDR3 has 12 residues. Trimming pared 1 base from V and 10 bases from J, leaving 10 bases between. Looked up from germline, CDR1 is SGHDT and CDR2 is YYEEEE. Study-level findings and limits: Lesional scalp, notably in alopecia totalis/universalis, had clonality above that of normal scalp.

The sample was CD4+ T cells sorted from blood, taken at week 0. The rearrangement uses TRBV5-6 and TRBJ2-3; no clear D gene. The clonotype was recovered from a human donor with alopecia areata. In nucleotides, the CDR3 is TGTGCCAGCAGCTTGATGCGTGTATCGCAGTATTTT. Translation: CASSLMRVSQYF.